This T cell receptor (beta chain) was observed in a study of cytomegalovirus exposure and HLA in healthy donors listed by TCRdb under 2017. General notes on the study: According to an earlier analysis of a few hundred of the donors, some 180 million T cells yielded some 120 million unique TCR beta sequences and about 300 Gb of sequence data. Around 300 gigabases of sequencing data and tens of millions of unique TCR sequences were included in an early release covering over 600 HLA-typed donors. Of the 300 to 500 genotyped donors, over 80% were placed in the genetic ancestry cluster associated with self-reported Caucasian donors. The aim of the study was to test whether cataloging public T cell receptors could identify signatures of past pathogen exposure. Using immunosequencing, the study profiled T cell repertoires from around 670 subjects and related those repertoires to cytomegalovirus serostatus. Besides the first cohort of roughly 660 subjects, a separate validation cohort made up of roughly 130 different subjects was used. High-throughput TCR immunosequencing, statistical association of individual TCRs with disease status, and machine learning were combined to predict cytomegalovirus infection status. In a later analysis, previously published TCR beta repertoires from some 640 donors were re-analyzed and high-resolution HLA genotyping was added so that TCR occurrence patterns could be studied. Rather than using new phenotypic data, the later analysis identified candidate immune exposures from TCR beta sequences and from how often those sequences occurred across donors. An earlier analysis of a few hundred of the donors applied high-throughput TCR beta sequencing to assess whether each TCR beta V gene segment acted as functional or pseudogenic. Donor age, sex, ethnicity and CMV serostatus were compiled alongside the repertoire data. A later genetic analysis took genome-wide SNP genotypes for about three fifths of the 666 donors and used that subset as a discovery cohort. Every repertoire in the discovery cohort had been generated on one and the same sequencing platform. HLA typing covered class I and class II loci at four-digit resolution. Typing coverage varied by locus: about 629-630 donors for A, B, C, DRB1 and DQB1; more than 500 for DQA1; approximately 610 for DPA1; roughly 450 for DPB1. About five DR-DQ haplotypes were handled as single units for association and clustering because linkage in the cohort was strong. Among 300 to 500 genotyped donors of the cohort, an average of about 220,000 unique TCR beta nucleotide sequences was sequenced per donor, of which about 19% were non-productive. The research as a whole found: A later analysis found that HLA-associated TCR beta chains were more clonally expanded and had lower generation probabilities than equally common non-associated chains. A few of the identified cytomegalovirus-associated TCR beta chains were confirmed in vitro to be specific for cytomegalovirus antigens. The authors suggested that the approach could potentially be generalized to other disease states and immunological phenotypes. V-gene and J-gene trimming of TCR beta chains was associated with a missense DCLRE1C variant in a later genetic analysis, and the association was replicated in an independent cohort. Linkage disequilibrium might explain the correlated functional status among segregating V segments, but an unknown experimental factor could not be ruled out. The study listed 164 TCR beta chains as associated with cytomegalovirus. CMV serostatus was the only immune exposure information available for the cohort. In a later genetic analysis, fewer N-insertions in productive TCRs were reported among donors in an Asian-associated ancestry cluster than the roughly 700-donor mean. In an earlier analysis of 587 of the donors, most TCR beta V segments appeared in productive rearrangements about 90% or about 30% of the time, broadly matching IMGT annotations. The classifier was reported to diagnose cytomegalovirus status with high specificity and sensitivity in both the original cohort and the validation cohort. Specific HLA alleles were associated with 18,000 or so TCR beta sequences at a false discovery rate of 0.05 in a later analysis. The 87-base-pair reads could not distinguish some IMGT-functional V segments, including TRBV6-2 and TRBV6-3, so those segments were excluded. A later analysis found that TCR association rates varied across HLA loci, with DRB1 alleles showing the most associated TCRs and HLA-C alleles the fewest. A further reported finding was that TCR beta sequences accurately predicted the HLA-A and HLA-B alleles for most subjects in the first cohort. Assigning TCR associations to individual alleles was difficult when HLA alleles, especially DR and DQ, strongly co-occurred. Because HLA typing was missing for some donors at each locus, association tests included only the typed subset. A cluster of highly shared sequence variants was judged likely to be a technical artifact of the sequencing pipeline. Most CMV-associated TCR beta chains appeared to be HLA-restricted in a later analysis, and the HLA associations seemed to be driven largely by CMV exposure. In a later analysis, several top co-occurrence clusters were reported to appear linked to parvovirus B19, influenza, CMV and Epstein-Barr virus. Across donors, most TCR sequences were observed very rarely, whereas some public TCRs were present in many individuals. Sequencing depth was assumed to be roughly uniform across donors in the presence/absence analyses, though that assumption may not hold. The earlier analysis of a few hundred of the donors excluded roughly 17 rarely observed V segments, including chromosome 9 orphons, because counts were too low. Only TCR beta chains were sequenced in this cohort, and the absence of alpha or paired-chain data limited detectable features.

Trimming accounts for 10 bases at V and 1 base at J, while the number of junction bases matched to no gene is 3. The CDR3 holds 13 amino acids from the cysteine to the phenylalanine. Here the CDR3 DNA is all that survives: 39 bases in frame from base 1. The germline V gene sets CDR1 to SGHTA and CDR2 to FQGNSA. Libraries were built with the immunoSEQ multiplex PCR assay. The multiplex PCR relied on a mix of 60 forward primers for TCR Vbeta segments and 13 reverse primers for TCR Jbeta segments. The CDR3 region of rearranged TCR beta genes was amplified from genomic DNA by a multiplex PCR assay. The amplified TCR beta libraries were sequenced on the Illumina HiSeq System as 87-base-pair reads. Under the source paper's analysis protocol: A later analysis counted approximately 84 million unique TCR beta chains across the 666 repertoires, and some 11 million of these chains were shared by at least two donors. Raw reads were error-corrected and collapsed into unique sequences with a nearest-neighbor algorithm that merged closely related sequences to remove PCR and sequencing errors. To assign V, D and J gene segments, CDR3 sequences were aligned to IMGT reference sequences. For a sequence to be retained, at least a six-nucleotide match to both a V gene segment and a J gene segment was required. A rearrangement counted as productive if the CDR3 had no stop codons and remained in frame with V and J, and every other rearrangement counted as non-productive. Following IMGT convention, CDR3 was defined as the stretch from the second conserved V-encoded cysteine to the conserved J-encoded phenylalanine. Sequences without an unambiguous match to a single V gene segment were excluded from the earlier analysis of 450 to 650 of the donors. In an earlier analysis of 450 to 750 of the donors, a V segment was called functional when productive rearrangements were above 56.7%, and segregating when the standard deviation between donors exceeded 5%. A statistical classification framework was built to diagnose cytomegalovirus status from the catalog of TCR beta chain sequences. V and J gene assignment, in a later analysis, came from comparing TCR nucleotide sequences with IMGT/GENE-DB human TR gene sequences. In a later analysis, CDR3 sequences and most-parsimonious VDJ recombination scenarios were assigned using the TCRdist pipeline. In a later analysis, every TCR beta chain was defined by the combination of its CDR3 amino acid sequence and its V-gene family, and reads without a unique V-gene family were dropped. As a way to deal with suspected cross-contamination and a sequencing artifact, a later analysis dropped hundreds of nucleotide sequences that were highly shared and had low generation probability. In a later analysis, a clonal expansion index for each public chain was calculated from normalized within-repertoire ranks of inferred template counts. In a later analysis, generation probabilities were computed with a VDJ recombination model fitted to out-of-frame rearrangements, and the resulting probabilities were checked against IGoR. Hypergeometric tests were used in a later analysis to score TCR-TCR, TCR-HLA and TCR-CMV co-occurrence, with a repertoire-size bias correction applied to the TCR pairs. False discovery rates were estimated in a later analysis by permuting HLA or CMV assignments 20 times. In a later analysis, co-occurring TCRs were grouped using DBSCAN, and TCRdist sequence similarity was added for clustering within HLA-allele-positive subsets. Repertoires with fewer than 30,000 or more than 120,000 public chains were left out of co-occurrence clustering, as were four to six repertoires with anomalous nucleotide sharing. The source is immuneACCESS, and TCRdb retained only in-frame sequences with V and J called. Part of the clones is not carried over; for the studies checked, unresolved V genes explain less than half of this, and the remainder is unexplained. V and J calls plus clone size are reproduced from that table; the DNA served to infer D and trimming. The sample has about 160,000 clones on record, about 75% of them singletons. Approximately 2% of the sample lies in the top ten.

The cohort comprised some 680 healthy bone marrow donors. At the time of sampling, every cohort member was nominally healthy, though immune exposures that went unrecorded were likely present. The donor was CMV seronegative and belonged to the group of 352 seronegative cohort members. Each donor provided a peripheral blood sample, and peripheral blood mononuclear cells were used for TCR beta sequencing. The Qiagen DNeasy Blood Extraction Kit was used to extract genomic DNA from the blood cell samples. Comments on this clone: The specificity of this receptor is unknown. No base quality information exists; no much larger clone differs at one position.

Sequences were obtained from PBMCs. The source of this sequence is a female donor in good health and CMV-seronegative. Recombination linked TRBV7-2 to TRBJ2-3, and TRBD1 aligns with 9 junction nucleotides. The CDR3 has the sequence CATRTGGTDTQYF. The DNA sequence is as follows: TGTGCCACCCGGACAGGGGGCACAGATACGCAGTATTTT.